This TCR beta chain came from a study of blood T cell repertoires in COVID-19. About the study: PBMCs, B-cell-depleted T cells, or T cells provided the cDNA or gDNA that made up the material.

As processed by the authors: Amplifying reference gene primers gave estimates of nucleated cell counts. The data were produced by immunoSEQ multiplex PCR, yet TCRdb's version contains in-frame clones alone and is incomplete. V and J calls and clone size are those listed in that table; D and trimming were worked out from the DNA. The sample shows fewer than 150,000 clones, 78% of them seen only once. From germline, CDR1 is SGHKS and CDR2 YYEKEE (reference sequence). V was pared by 4 bases and J by 2 bases, with 13 bases between. The CDR3 is 14 residues long. The sequence was obtained from a man between 65 and 79 years old with acute or convalescent COVID-19. The chain uses TRBV5-5 and TRBJ2-7; D is unresolved. Sequencing was performed on peripheral blood. The CDR3 here is CASSPVPGTYEQYF. The CDR3 DNA is TGTGCCAGCAGCCCAGTCCCTGGTACCTACGAGCAGTACTTC.